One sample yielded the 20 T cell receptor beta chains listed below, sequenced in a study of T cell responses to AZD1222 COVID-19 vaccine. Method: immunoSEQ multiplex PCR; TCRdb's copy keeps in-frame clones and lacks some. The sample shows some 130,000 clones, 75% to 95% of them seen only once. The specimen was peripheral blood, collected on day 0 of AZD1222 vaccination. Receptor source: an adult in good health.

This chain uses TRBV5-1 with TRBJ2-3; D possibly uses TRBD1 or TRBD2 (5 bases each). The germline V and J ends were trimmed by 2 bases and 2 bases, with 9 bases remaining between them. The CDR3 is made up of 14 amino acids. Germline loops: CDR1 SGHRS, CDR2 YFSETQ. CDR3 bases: TGCGCCAGCAGCTTAGGGGAGCACACAGATACGCAGTATTTT. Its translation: CASSLGEHTDTQYF.

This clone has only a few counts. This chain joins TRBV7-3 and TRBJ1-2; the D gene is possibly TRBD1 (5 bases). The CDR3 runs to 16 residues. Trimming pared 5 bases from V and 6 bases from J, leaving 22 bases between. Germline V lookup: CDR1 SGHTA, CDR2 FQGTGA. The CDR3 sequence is CASSPRPGTRENGYTF. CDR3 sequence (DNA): TGTGCCAGCAGCCCACGACCCGGGACGAGGGAGAATGGCTACACCTTC.

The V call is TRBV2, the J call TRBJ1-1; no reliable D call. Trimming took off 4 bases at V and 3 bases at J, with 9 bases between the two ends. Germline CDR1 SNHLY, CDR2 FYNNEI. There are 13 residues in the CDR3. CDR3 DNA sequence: TGTGCCAGCAGTGTCATAAGAGACACTGAAGCTTTCTTT. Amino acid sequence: CASSVIRDTEAFF.

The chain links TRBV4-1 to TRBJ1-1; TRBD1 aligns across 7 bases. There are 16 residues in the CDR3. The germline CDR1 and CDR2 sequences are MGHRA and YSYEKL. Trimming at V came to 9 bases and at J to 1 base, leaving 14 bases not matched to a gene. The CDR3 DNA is TGCGCCAGTAGAGATACCCGGGACAGACAGAACACTGAAGCTTTCTTT. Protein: CASRDTRDRQNTEAFF.

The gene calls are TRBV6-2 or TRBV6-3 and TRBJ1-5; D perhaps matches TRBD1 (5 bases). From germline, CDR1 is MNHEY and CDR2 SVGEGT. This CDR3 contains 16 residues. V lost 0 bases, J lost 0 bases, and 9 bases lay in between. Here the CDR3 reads CASSYSTGGSNQPQHF. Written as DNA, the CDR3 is TGTGCCAGCAGTTACTCGACCGGGGGTAGCAATCAGCCCCAGCATTTT.

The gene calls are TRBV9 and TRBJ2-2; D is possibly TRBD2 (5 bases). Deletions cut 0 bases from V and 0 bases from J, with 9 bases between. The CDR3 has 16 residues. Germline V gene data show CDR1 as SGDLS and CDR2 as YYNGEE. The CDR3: CASSVAGNSNTGELFF. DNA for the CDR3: TGTGCCAGCAGCGTAGCGGGAAACTCGAACACCGGGGAGCTGTTTTTT.

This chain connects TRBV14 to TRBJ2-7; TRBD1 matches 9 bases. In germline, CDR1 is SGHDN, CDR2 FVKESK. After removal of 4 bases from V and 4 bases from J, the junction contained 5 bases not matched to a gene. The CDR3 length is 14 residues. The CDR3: CASSPQGAWYEQYF. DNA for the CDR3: TGTGCCAGCAGCCCACAGGGGGCTTGGTACGAGCAGTACTTC.

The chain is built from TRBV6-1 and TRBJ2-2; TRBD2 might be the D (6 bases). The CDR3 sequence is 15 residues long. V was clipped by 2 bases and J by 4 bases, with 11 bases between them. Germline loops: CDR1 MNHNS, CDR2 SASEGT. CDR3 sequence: CASSELGRITGELFF. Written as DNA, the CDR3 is TGTGCCAGCAGTGAACTAGGGAGGATCACCGGGGAGCTGTTTTTT.

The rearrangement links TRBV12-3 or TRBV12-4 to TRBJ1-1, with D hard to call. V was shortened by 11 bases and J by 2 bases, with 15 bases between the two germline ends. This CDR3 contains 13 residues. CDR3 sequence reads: CACHPQSNTEAFF. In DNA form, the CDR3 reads TGTGCCTGTCACCCTCAAAGTAACACTGAAGCTTTCTTT.

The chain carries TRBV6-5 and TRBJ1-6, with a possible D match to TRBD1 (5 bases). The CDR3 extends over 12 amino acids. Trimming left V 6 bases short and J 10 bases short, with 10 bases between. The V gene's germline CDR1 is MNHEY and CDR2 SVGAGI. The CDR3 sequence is CASRGADSPLHF. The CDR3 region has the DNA TGTGCCAGCAGAGGGGCGGACTCACCCCTCCACTTT.

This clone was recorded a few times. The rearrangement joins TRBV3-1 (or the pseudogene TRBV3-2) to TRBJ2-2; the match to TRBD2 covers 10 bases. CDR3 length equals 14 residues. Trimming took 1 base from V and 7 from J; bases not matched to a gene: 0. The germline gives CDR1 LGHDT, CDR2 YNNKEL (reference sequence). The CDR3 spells CASSQVAGGGELFF. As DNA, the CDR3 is TGTGCCAGCAGCCAAGTAGCGGGAGGCGGGGAGCTGTTTTTT.

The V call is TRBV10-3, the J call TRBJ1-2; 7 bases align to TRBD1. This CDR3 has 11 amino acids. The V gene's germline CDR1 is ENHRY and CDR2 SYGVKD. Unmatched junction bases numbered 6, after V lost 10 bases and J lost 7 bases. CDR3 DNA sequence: TGTGCCACAGGACAGGACCGTGGCTACACCTTC. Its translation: CATGQDRGYTF.

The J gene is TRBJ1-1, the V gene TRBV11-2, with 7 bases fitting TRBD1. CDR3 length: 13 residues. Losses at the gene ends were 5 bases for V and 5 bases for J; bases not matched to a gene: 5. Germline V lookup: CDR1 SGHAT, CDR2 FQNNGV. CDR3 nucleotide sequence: TGTGCCAGCAGCGCTCAGGGGGGGACTGAAGCTTTCTTT. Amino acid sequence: CASSAQGGTEAFF.

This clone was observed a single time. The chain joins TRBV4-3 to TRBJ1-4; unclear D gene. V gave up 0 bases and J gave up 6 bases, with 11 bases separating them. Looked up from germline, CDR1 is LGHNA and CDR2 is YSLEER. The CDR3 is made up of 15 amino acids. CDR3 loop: CASSQEGLGYEKLFF. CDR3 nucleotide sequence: TGCGCCAGCAGCCAAGAAGGACTAGGGTATGAAAAACTGTTTTTT.

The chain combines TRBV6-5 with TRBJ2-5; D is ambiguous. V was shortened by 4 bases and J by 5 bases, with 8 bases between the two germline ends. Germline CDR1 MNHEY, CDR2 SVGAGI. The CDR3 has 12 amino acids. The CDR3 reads CASSWLGETQYF. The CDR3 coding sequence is TGTGCCAGCAGTTGGCTGGGGGAGACCCAGTACTTC.

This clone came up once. The CDR3 nucleotides read TGTGCCACCAGTACGACAGGCACCTACGAGCAGTACTTC. Amino acid sequence: CATSTTGTYEQYF. V is TRBV24-1 and J is TRBJ2-7; the D gene is possibly TRBD1 (6 bases). The CDR3 runs 13 residues. V lost 6 bases, J lost 2 bases, and 10 bases lay in between. Germline V gene data show CDR1 as KGHDR and CDR2 as SFDVKD.

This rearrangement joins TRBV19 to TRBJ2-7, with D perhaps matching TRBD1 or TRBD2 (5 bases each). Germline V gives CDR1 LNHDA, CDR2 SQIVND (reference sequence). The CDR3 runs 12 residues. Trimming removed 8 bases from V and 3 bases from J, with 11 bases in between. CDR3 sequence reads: CASGDLFYEQYF. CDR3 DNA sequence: TGTGCCAGTGGGGACCTCTTCTACGAGCAGTACTTC.

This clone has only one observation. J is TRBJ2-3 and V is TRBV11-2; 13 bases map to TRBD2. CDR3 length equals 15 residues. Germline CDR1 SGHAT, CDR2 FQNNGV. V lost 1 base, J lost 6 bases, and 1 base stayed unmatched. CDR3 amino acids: CASSLVTSGGDTQYF. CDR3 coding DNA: TGTGCCAGCAGCTTAGTGACTAGCGGGGGGGATACGCAGTATTTT.

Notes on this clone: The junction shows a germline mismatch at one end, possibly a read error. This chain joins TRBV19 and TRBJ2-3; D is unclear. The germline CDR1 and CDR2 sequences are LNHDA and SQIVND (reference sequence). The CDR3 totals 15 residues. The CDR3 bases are TGTGCCAGCAGTATGGGTAGGTTCGGCACAGATACGCAGTATTTT. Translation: CASSMGRFGTDTQYF.

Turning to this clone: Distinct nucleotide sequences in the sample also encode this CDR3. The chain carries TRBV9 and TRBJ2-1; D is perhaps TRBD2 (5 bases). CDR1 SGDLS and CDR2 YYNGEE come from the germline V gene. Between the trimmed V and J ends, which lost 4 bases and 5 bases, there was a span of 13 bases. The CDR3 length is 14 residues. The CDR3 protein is CASSPPGRNNEQFF. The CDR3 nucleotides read TGTGCCAGCAGCCCCCCGGGGAGAAACAATGAGCAGTTCTTC.